Below are 7 T cell receptor beta chains sequenced from a single sample in a study of T cell responses to AZD1222 COVID-19 vaccine. Assay used: immunoSEQ multiplex PCR; TCRdb lists only in-frame clones, some missing. The sample includes over 100,000 clones, roughly nine tenths of them seen just once. Here the sequenced sample was peripheral blood, taken on day 0 of AZD1222 vaccination. The receptor set was obtained from an adult in good health.

The V call is TRBV2, the J call TRBJ1-6, with D possibly TRBD1 on 5 matching bases. Germline V CDR1 and CDR2: SNHLY, FYNNEI. V lost 7 bases and J 6 bases, leaving 10 bases between the germline ends. This CDR3 is built from 13 residues. The CDR3 region has the DNA TGTGCCAGCAAGCGGGACGGTAATTCACCCCTCCACTTT. Amino acid sequence: CASKRDGNSPLHF.

This chain joins TRBV7-9 and TRBJ1-1; a weak D match, TRBD1 (5 bases). The CDR3 totals 15 residues. Germline V gene data show CDR1 as SEHNR and CDR2 as FQNEAQ (reference sequence). Trimming pared 10 bases from V and 3 bases from J, leaving 21 bases between. The CDR3 reads CAIPRDSIGDTEAFF. The CDR3 nucleotides read TGTGCCATCCCACGGGACTCCATAGGGGACACTGAAGCTTTCTTT.

A word on this clone: Mismatch with germline at one junction end may stem from a read error. The chain combines TRBV6-1 with TRBJ1-1; TRBD1 might be the D (5 bases). Per germline, CDR1 MNHNS and CDR2 SASEGT. CDR3 length equals 14 residues. CDR3: CASTEPRDYTEAFF. The CDR3, as DNA: TGTGCCAGCACTGAACCCAGGGACTACACTGAAGCTTTCTTT.

The V call is TRBV30, the J call TRBJ2-7; either TRBD1 or TRBD2 may supply D (6 bases each). Per the germline V gene, CDR1 is GTSNPN and CDR2 is SVGIG (reference sequence). CDR3 length equals 13 residues. Trimming shortened V by 2 bases and J by 7 bases, and 15 bases separated the two germline ends. The CDR3 DNA sequence: TGTGCCTGGAGTAAGGCCTTAGGGGGGGAGCAGTACTTC. It specifies CAWSKALGGEQYF.

The V call is TRBV24-1, the J call TRBJ2-4; 12 bases are shared with TRBD1. V lost 5 bases to trimming and J lost 1 base; unmatched junction nucleotides: 11. This CDR3 spans 19 amino acids. Germline V lookup: CDR1 KGHDR, CDR2 SFDVKD. The CDR3 nucleotides read TGTGCCACCAGTGTCTCTGGGACAGGGGGCTCGGGGGCCAAAAACATTCAGTACTTC. Translated, it gives CATSVSGTGGSGAKNIQYF.

This rearrangement joins TRBV14 to TRBJ1-2; D gene ambiguous. This CDR3 comprises 14 residues. V lost 1 base to trimming and J lost 0 bases, with 6 bases between them. The V gene's germline CDR1 is SGHDN and CDR2 FVKESK. CDR3 protein: CASSQVGANYGYTF. The CDR3 bases are TGTGCCAGCAGCCAAGTGGGAGCTAACTATGGCTACACCTTC.

This chain uses TRBV5-8 with TRBJ2-5; 8 bases fit TRBD1. The CDR3 spans 14 residues. Germline loops: CDR1 SGHTS, CDR2 YDEGEE. V was clipped by 3 bases and J by 7 bases; unmatched bases: 8. The CDR3 reads CASSYPGTGGTQYF. CDR3 nucleotide sequence: TGTGCCAGCAGCTACCCGGGGACAGGCGGGACCCAGTACTTC.